This T cell receptor beta chain was captured by sequencing in a study of low-dose radiotherapy and immunotherapy resistance in tumors. Study information: Cohort 2 received 1 Gy per fraction every two weeks, totaling 13 Gy over 26 weeks. Patients were given intravenous nivolumab 240 mg every two weeks plus ipilimumab 1 mg/kg every six weeks.

TRAV and TRBV primers primed cDNA for both TCRalpha and TCRbeta. TCR amplification ran approximately 20 PCR cycles using constant-region and V-primer adapter primers. Each CDR3 protein gets one entry after TCRdb re-called the reads with MiXCR. The sample records some 71,000 distinct CDR3 sequences, approximately 31% being singletons. Time point specified: before trial treatment. Every donor's regimen consisted of nivolumab, ipilimumab, aspirin, low-dose cyclophosphamide and low-dose radiotherapy. This clonotype was observed at least ten times. CDR3 length equals 15 residues. Germline V CDR1 and CDR2: SGHNT, YYREEE (reference sequence). V lost 2 bases, J lost 8 bases, and 8 bases stayed unmatched.

This chain links TRBV5-4 with TRBJ2-1; 9 nucleotides match TRBD2. This receptor was taken from a female donor with ovarian cancer. The sequencing here drew on PBMCs, taken before treatment. CDR3 sequence reads: CASSFAGGAGYEQFF. The CDR3 region has the DNA TGTGCCAGCAGCTTTGCGGGAGGGGCCGGGTATGAGCAGTTCTTC.